This TCR beta chain was sequenced in a study of blood T cell repertoires in COVID-19. Study information: Donors in the United States, Italy and Spain gave samples during acute or convalescent COVID-19. T cells, B-cell-depleted T cells, or PBMCs provided the cDNA or gDNA that served as material.

The junction had 13 bases not matched to a gene; V was cut back by 6 bases and J by 4 bases. The V gene's germline CDR1 is MNHEY and CDR2 SMNVEV (reference sequence). The CDR3 extends over 18 amino acids. As originally analysed: Amplification with reference gene primers provided the estimates of nucleated cell counts. Repertoires were generated with immunoSEQ multiplex PCR, while TCRdb's copy carries only in-frame clones and drops some. The V and J calls and clone size are taken from that table; D and trimming were inferred from the DNA. The sample has over 250,000 clones; approximately 88% are singletons.

The V call is TRBV27, the J call TRBJ1-6, with 9 bases lining up with TRBD1. The receptor's source is a woman aged 25 to 39 with acute or convalescent COVID-19. The sequenced sample consisted of peripheral blood. This CDR3 is CASRGTGSFRNYNSPLHF. For the CDR3, the DNA is TGTGCCAGCAGGGGGACAGGGTCCTTTCGGAATTATAATTCACCCCTCCACTTT.